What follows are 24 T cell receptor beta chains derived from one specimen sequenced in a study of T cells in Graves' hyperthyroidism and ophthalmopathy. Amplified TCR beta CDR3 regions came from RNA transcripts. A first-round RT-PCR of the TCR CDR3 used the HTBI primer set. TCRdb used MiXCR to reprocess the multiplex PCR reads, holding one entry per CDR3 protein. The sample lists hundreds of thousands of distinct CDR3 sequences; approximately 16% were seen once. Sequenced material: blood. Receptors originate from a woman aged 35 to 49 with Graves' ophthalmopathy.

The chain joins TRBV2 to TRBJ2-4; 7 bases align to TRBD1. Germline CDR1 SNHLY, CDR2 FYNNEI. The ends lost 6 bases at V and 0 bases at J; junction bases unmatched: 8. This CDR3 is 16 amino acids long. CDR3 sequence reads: CASRGQTPRAKNIQYF. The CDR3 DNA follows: TGTGCCAGCAGGGGACAGACACCTCGAGCCAAAAACATTCAGTACTTC.

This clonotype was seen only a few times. The CDR3 DNA reads as TGTGCCTGGAGTGATACAGGGGGCAGCGGAAACACCATATATTTT. As protein: CAWSDTGGSGNTIYF. This chain joins TRBV30 and TRBJ1-3; the match to TRBD1 covers 9 bases. Germline loops: CDR1 GTSNPN, CDR2 SVGIG (reference sequence). This CDR3 region has 15 residues. V was pared by 1 base and J by 4 bases, with 5 bases of the junction left unmatched.

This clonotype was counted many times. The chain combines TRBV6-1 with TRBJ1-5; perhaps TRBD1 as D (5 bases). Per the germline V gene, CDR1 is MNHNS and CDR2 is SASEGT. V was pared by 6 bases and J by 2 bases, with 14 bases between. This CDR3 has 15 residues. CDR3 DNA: TGTGCCAGCAGCCCCGGGGGGGTAGGCAATCAGCCCCAGCATTTT. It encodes CASSPGGVGNQPQHF.

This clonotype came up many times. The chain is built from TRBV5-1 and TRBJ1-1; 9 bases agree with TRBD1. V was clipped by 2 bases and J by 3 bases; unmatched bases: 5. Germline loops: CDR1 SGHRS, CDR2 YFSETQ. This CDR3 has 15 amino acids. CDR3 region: CASSFAGQGYTEAFF. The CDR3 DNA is TGCGCCAGCAGCTTCGCGGGACAGGGATACACTGAAGCTTTCTTT.

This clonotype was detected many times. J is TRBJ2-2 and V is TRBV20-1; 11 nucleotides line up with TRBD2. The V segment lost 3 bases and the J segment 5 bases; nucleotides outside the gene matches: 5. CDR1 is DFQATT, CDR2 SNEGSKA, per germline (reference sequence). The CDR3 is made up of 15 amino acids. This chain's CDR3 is CSASYSGGGTGELFF. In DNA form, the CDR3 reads TGCAGTGCTAGTTATAGCGGGGGGGGGACCGGGGAGCTGTTTTTT.

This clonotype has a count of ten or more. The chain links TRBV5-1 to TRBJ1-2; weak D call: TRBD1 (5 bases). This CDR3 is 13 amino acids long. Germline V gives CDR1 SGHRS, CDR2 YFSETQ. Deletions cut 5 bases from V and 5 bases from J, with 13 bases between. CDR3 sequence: CASRRDAIYGYTF. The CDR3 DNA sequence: TGCGCCAGCAGAAGGGACGCCATTTATGGCTACACCTTC.

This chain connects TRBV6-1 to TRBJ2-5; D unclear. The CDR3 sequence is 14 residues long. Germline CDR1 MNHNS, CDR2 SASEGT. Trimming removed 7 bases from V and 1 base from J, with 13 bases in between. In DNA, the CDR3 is TGTGCCAGCAAATCGAAGCCCATCCAAGAGACCCAGTACTTC. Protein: CASKSKPIQETQYF.

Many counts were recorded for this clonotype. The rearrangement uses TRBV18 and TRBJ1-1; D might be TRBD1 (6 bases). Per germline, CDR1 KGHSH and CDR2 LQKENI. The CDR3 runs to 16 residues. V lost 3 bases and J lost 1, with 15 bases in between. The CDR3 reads CASSPFSGTQNTEAFF. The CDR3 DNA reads TGTGCCAGCTCACCGTTTTCCGGGACACAGAACACTGAAGCTTTCTTT.

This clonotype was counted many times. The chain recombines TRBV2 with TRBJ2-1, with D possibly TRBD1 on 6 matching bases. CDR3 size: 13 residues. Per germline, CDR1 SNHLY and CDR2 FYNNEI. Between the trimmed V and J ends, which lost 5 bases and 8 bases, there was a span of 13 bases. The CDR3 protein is CASSLQGTDEQFF. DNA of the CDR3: TGTGCCAGCAGTCTACAGGGCACAGATGAGCAGTTCTTC.

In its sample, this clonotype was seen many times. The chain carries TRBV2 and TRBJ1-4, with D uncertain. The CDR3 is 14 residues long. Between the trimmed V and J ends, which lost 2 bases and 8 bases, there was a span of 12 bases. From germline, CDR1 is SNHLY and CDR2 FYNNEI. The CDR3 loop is CASSERREGEKLFF. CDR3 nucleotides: TGTGCCAGCAGTGAAAGGAGGGAAGGGGAAAAACTGTTTTTT.

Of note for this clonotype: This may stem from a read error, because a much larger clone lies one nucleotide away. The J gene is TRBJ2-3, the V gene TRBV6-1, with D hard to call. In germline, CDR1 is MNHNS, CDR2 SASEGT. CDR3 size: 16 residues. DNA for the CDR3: TGTGCCAGCGGTGAAAGTATCGGGCCCCTCACAGATACGCAGTATTTT. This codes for CASGESIGPLTDTQYF.

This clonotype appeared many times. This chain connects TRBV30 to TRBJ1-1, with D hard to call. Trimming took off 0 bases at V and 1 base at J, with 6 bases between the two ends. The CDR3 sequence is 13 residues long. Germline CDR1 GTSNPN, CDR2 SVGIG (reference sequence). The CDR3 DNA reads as TGTGCCTGGAGTGTACTCGGGAACACTGAAGCTTTCTTT. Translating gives CAWSVLGNTEAFF.

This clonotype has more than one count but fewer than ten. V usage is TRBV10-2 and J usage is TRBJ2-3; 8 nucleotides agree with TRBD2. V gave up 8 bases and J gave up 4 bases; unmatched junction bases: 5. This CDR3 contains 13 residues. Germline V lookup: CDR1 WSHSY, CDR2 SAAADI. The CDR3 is CASRRGGPDTQYF. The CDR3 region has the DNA TGCGCCAGCCGACGCGGGGGGCCAGATACGCAGTATTTT.

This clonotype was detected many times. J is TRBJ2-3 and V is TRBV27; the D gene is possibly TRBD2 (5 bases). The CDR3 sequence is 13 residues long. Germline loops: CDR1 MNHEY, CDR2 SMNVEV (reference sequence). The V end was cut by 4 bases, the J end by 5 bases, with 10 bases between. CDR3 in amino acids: CASSSGMGDTQYF. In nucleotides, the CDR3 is TGTGCCAGCAGTTCGGGGATGGGAGATACGCAGTATTTT.

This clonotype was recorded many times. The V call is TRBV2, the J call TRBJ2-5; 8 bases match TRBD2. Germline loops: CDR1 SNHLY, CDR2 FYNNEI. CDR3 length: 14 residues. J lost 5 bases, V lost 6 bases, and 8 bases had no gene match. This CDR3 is CASRDRLASETQYF. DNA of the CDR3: TGTGCCAGCAGGGACCGACTAGCGTCGGAGACCCAGTACTTC.

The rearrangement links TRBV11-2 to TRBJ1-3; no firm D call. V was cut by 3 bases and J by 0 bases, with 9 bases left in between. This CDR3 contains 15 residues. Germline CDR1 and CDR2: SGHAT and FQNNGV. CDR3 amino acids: CASSFRRNSGNTIYF. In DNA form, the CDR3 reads TGTGCCAGCAGCTTCAGACGGAACTCTGGAAACACCATATATTTT.

The CDR3 coding sequence is TGTGCCAGCAGCGCAACAGGGGCCCACTCGGGGCGGCCCCAGCATTTT. This encodes CASSATGAHSGRPQHF. The chain employs TRBV6-2 or TRBV6-3 and TRBJ1-5; 7 bases align to TRBD1. The CDR3 has 16 amino acids. Germline CDR1 reads MNHEY; CDR2 reads SVGEGT. With V trimmed by 6 bases and J by 9 bases, 17 bases remained unmatched.

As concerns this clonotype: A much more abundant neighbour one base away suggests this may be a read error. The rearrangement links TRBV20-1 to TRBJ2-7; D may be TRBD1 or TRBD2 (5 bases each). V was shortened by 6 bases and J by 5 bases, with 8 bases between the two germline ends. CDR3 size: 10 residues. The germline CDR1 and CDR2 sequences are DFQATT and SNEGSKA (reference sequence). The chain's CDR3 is CSAGTHEQYF. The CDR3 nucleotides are TGCAGTGCAGGGACCCACGAGCAGTACTTC.

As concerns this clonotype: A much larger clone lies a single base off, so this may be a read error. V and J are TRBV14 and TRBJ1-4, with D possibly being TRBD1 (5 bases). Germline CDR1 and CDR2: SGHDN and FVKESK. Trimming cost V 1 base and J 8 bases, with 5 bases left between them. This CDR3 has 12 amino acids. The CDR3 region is CASSQAGEKLFF. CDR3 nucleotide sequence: TGTGCCAGCAGCCAAGCAGGGGAAAAACTGTTTTTT.

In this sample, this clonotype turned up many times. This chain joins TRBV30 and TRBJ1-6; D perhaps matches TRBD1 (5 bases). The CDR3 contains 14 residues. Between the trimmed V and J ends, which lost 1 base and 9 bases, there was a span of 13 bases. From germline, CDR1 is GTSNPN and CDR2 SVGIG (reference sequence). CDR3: CAWSAGHLTSPLHF. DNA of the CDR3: TGTGCCTGGAGTGCCGGACATCTTACTTCACCCCTCCACTTT.

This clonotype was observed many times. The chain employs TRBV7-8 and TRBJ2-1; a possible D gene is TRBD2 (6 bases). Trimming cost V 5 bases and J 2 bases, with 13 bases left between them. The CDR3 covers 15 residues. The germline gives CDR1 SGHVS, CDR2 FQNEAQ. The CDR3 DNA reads TGTGCCAGCAGCCCCCGGGACTTCACCTACAATGAGCAGTTCTTC. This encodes CASSPRDFTYNEQFF.

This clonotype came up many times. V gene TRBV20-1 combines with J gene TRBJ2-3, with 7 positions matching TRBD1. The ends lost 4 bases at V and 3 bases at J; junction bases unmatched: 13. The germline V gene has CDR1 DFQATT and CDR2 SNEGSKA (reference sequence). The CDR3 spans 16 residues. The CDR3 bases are TGCAGTGCTATGGACAGGTCTTCACGGGCTACAGATACGCAGTATTTT. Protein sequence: CSAMDRSSRATDTQYF.

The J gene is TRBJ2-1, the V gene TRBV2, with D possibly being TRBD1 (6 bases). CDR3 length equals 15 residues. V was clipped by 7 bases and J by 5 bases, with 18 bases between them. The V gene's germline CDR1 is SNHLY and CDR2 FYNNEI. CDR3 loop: CASTPTGILNNEQFF. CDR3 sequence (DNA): TGTGCCAGCACCCCGACAGGCATTCTCAACAATGAGCAGTTCTTC.

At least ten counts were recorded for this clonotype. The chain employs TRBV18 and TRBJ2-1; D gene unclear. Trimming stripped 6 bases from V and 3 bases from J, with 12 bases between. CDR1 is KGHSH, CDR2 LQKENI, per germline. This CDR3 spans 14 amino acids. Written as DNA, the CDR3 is TGTGCCAGCTCTCTTCGGACGGACTACAATGAGCAGTTCTTC. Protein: CASSLRTDYNEQFF.